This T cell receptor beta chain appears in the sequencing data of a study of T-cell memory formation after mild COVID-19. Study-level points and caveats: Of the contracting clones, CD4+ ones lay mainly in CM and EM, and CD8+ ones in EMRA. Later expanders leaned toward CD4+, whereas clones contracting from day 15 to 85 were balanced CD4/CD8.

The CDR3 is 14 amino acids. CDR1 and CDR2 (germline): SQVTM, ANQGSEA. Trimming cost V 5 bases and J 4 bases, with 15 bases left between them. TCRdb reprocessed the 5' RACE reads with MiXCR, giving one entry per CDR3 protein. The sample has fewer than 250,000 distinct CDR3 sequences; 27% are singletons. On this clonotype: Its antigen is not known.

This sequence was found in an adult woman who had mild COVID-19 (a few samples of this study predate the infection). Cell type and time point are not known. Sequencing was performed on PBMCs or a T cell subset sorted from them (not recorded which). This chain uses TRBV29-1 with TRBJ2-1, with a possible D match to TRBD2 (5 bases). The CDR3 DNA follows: TGCAGCGTTCCCCCGGGGTCCACTTACAATGAGCAGTTCTTC. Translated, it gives CSVPPGSTYNEQFF.